These 25 T cell receptor beta chains share one sample of origin, sequenced in a study of control samples from healthy donors and cancer patients. Sequencing was performed with immunoSEQ multiplex PCR; in TCRdb, only in-frame clones are kept and a portion is missing. The listing records fewer than 200,000 clones. The sequenced sample was blood. These receptors came from a woman in her 30s in good health.

V gene TRBV24-1 combines with J gene TRBJ2-3; TRBD1 matches 7 bases. The CDR3 spans 15 residues. Trimming removed 6 bases from V and 6 bases from J; junction bases left unmatched: 11. Germline V gives CDR1 KGHDR, CDR2 SFDVKD. The CDR3 nucleotides are TGTGCCACCAGTCCGAAAGACAGGGTCCTCGATACGCAGTATTTT. Protein: CATSPKDRVLDTQYF.

The V gene is TRBV14, the J gene TRBJ2-1; D gene unclear. This CDR3 spans 16 amino acids. CDR1 and CDR2 (germline): SGHDN, FVKESK. Between the trimmed V and J ends, which lost 3 bases and 2 bases, there was a span of 14 bases. The CDR3 here is CASSQYGHRAYNEQFF. CDR3 sequence (DNA): TGTGCCAGCAGCCAGTATGGGCACCGCGCCTACAATGAGCAGTTCTTC.

This sequence joins TRBV6-5 and TRBJ2-2; perhaps TRBD1 as D (5 bases). CDR3 length: 14 amino acids. Germline loops: CDR1 MNHEY, CDR2 SVGAGI. V was clipped by 6 bases and J by 7 bases, with 15 bases between them. The CDR3, as DNA: TGTGCCAGCAGAAAACAGGCCATGGTCGGGGAGCTGTTTTTT. Translating it yields CASRKQAMVGELFF.

The CDR3 protein is CASSPGQPTLSYGYTF. The CDR3 bases are TGTGCCAGCAGCCCCGGTCAGCCGACTTTAAGCTATGGCTACACCTTC. The chain employs TRBV3-1 (or the pseudogene TRBV3-2) and TRBJ1-2; no firm D call. Germline assignment: CDR1 LGHDT and CDR2 YNNKEL (reference sequence). V lost 4 bases and J 4 bases, leaving 19 bases between the germline ends. The CDR3 is 16 residues long.

This chain links TRBV11-2 with TRBJ2-2, with D perhaps matching TRBD1 (6 bases). This CDR3 spans 15 amino acids. With 7 bases removed from V and 5 bases from J, the gap between germline ends came to 17 bases. Germline CDR1 is SGHAT and CDR2 is FQNNGV. Written as DNA, the CDR3 is TGTGCCAGCATTTCTCCTCTTAGGGGGACCGGGGAGCTGTTTTTT. Amino acids: CASISPLRGTGELFF.

The rearrangement joins TRBV27 to TRBJ1-2; no clear D gene. V was pared by 5 bases and J by 6 bases, with 13 bases between. Germline CDR1 and CDR2: MNHEY and SMNVEV (reference sequence). The CDR3 has 13 residues. The CDR3 nucleotides read TGTGCCAGCAGTCCTCTGGGTGGCAATGGCTACACCTTC. Its translation: CASSPLGGNGYTF.

The chain couples TRBV19 to TRBJ1-5; TRBD1 matches at 8 bases. Germline V gene sequence: CDR1 LNHDA, CDR2 SQIVND (reference sequence). CDR3 size: 17 residues. V dropped 7 bases and J dropped 7; count of bases not matched to a gene: 18. The CDR3 region has the DNA TGTGCCAGTACCCTGACCGGACAGGGAAGACTACGCCAGCCCCAGCATTTT. Encoded protein: CASTLTGQGRLRQPQHF. Supplemented by reference TRBV19 and TRBJ1-5, the full variable domain reads DGGITQSPKYLFRKEGQNVTLSCEQNLNHDAMYWYRQDPGQGLRLIYYSQIVNDFQKGDIAEGYSVSREKKESFPLTVTSAQKNPTAFYLCASTLTGQGRLRQPQHFGDGTRLSIL.

J is TRBJ2-3 and V is TRBV9; weak D call: TRBD2 (5 bases). Germline CDR1 reads SGDLS; CDR2 reads YYNGEE. This CDR3 comprises 15 residues. Trimming cost V 4 bases and J 1 base, with 13 bases left between them. CDR3 nucleotides: TGTGCCAGCAGCTTCTTAAGCGGTGGCACAGATACGCAGTATTTT. This encodes CASSFLSGGTDTQYF.

The V gene is TRBV28, the J gene TRBJ1-5; a weak D match, TRBD1 (5 bases). The CDR3 loop spans 13 amino acids. Trimming removed 4 bases from V and 6 bases from J, with 10 bases in between. Germline values: CDR1 MDHEN, CDR2 SYDVKM. DNA for the CDR3: TGTGCCAGCAGTTACCCCGGGGGTCAGCCCCAGCATTTT. Its translation is CASSYPGGQPQHF.

The CDR3 protein is CATSRGRGALTDTQYF. The CDR3 nucleotides read TGTGCCACCTCCCGCGGGCGGGGGGCCCTCACAGATACGCAGTATTTT. The chain recombines TRBV25-1 with TRBJ2-3; 8 bases are a match to TRBD2. Per the germline V gene, CDR1 is MGHDK and CDR2 is SYGVNS. This CDR3 contains 16 residues. V trimming: 10 bases; J trimming: 2 bases; junction bases outside the gene matches: 14.

This chain joins TRBV28 and TRBJ2-3; 7 bases are a match to TRBD1. Looked up from germline, CDR1 is MDHEN and CDR2 is SYDVKM. The CDR3 is 13 amino acids. The ends lost 5 bases at V and 4 bases at J; junction bases unmatched: 3. This CDR3 is CASSRQGADTQYF. DNA for the CDR3: TGTGCCAGCAGTCGACAGGGCGCAGATACGCAGTATTTT. Variable domain in full (rest from reference TRBV28 and TRBJ2-3): DVKVTQSSRYLVKRTGEKVFLECVQDMDHENMFWYRQDPGLGLRLIYFSYDVKMKEKGDIPEGYSVSREKKERFSLILESASTNQTSMYLCASSRQGADTQYFGPGTRLTVL.

This chain links TRBV5-1 with TRBJ1-3; D possibly corresponds to TRBD1 (5 bases). The CDR3 consists of 14 residues. Germline V gives CDR1 SGHRS, CDR2 YFSETQ. V lost 0 bases, J lost 3 bases, and 7 bases lay in between. The CDR3 loop reads CASSLAGYGNTIYF. Written as DNA, the CDR3 is TGCGCCAGCAGCTTGGCAGGGTATGGAAACACCATATATTTT. Drawing the rest from reference TRBV5-1 and TRBJ1-3, the complete variable domain is KAGVTQTPRYLIKTRGQQVTLSCSPISGHRSVSWYQQTPGQGLQFLFEYFSETQRNKGNFPGRFSGRQFSNSRSEMNVSTLELGDSALYLCASSLAGYGNTIYFGEGSWLTVV.

The chain recombines TRBV7-2 with TRBJ2-2; no clear D. CDR3 size: 13 residues. Germline CDR1 reads SGHTA; CDR2 reads FQGNSA. The germline V and J ends were trimmed by 3 bases and 4 bases, with 6 bases remaining between them. CDR3 amino acids: CASSFRVTGELFF. The CDR3 DNA follows: TGTGCCAGCAGCTTTAGGGTCACCGGGGAGCTGTTTTTT.

This chain connects TRBV7-8 to TRBJ2-1; D is perhaps TRBD2 (6 bases). V gave up 5 bases and J gave up 10 bases, with 21 bases separating them. CDR1 SGHVS and CDR2 FQNEAQ come from the germline V gene. The CDR3 is 15 amino acids. This CDR3 reads CASSIRLVRLREQFF. CDR3 DNA: TGTGCCAGCAGCATAAGACTAGTACGCTTGCGGGAGCAGTTCTTC.

The rearrangement uses TRBV5-5 and TRBJ1-5; 7 nucleotides agree with TRBD1. This CDR3 contains 17 residues. With V trimmed by 1 base and J by 5 bases, 12 bases remained unmatched. Germline lookup yields CDR1 SGHKS and CDR2 YYEKEE (reference sequence). CDR3: CASSLIPGTVLYQPQHF. CDR3 nucleotide sequence: TGTGCCAGCAGCTTGATCCCCGGGACAGTCCTTTATCAGCCCCAGCATTTT.

The chain combines TRBV6-4 with TRBJ2-6; D uncertain. The CDR3 contains 15 residues. Per germline, CDR1 MRHNA and CDR2 SNTAGT. The germline V and J ends were trimmed by 2 bases and 1 base, with 6 bases remaining between them. Here the CDR3 DNA reads TGTGCCAGCAGTGACGGGGAATCTGGGGCCAACGTCCTGACTTTC. This encodes CASSDGESGANVLTF.

J is TRBJ1-2 and V is TRBV6-6; tentatively, D is TRBD1 (5 bases). Trimming pared 2 bases from V and 4 bases from J, leaving 14 bases between. Germline V gene data show CDR1 as MNHNY and CDR2 as SVGAGI (reference sequence). The CDR3 has 15 residues. This CDR3 reads CASSYTAGSLYGYTF. The CDR3 DNA follows: TGTGCCAGCAGTTACACAGCAGGGTCGCTCTATGGCTACACCTTC.

The chain employs TRBV3-1 (or the pseudogene TRBV3-2) and TRBJ2-3; 9 bases are shared with TRBD2. Germline V CDR1 and CDR2: LGHDT, YNNKEL (reference sequence). The CDR3 totals 19 residues. V gave up 4 bases and J gave up 5 bases; unmatched junction bases: 19. This CDR3 reads CASSPLTAGGLDKRDTQYF. CDR3 coding DNA: TGTGCCAGCAGCCCGCTAACGGCGGGGGGGCTCGACAAGAGAGATACGCAGTATTTT.

This chain uses TRBV7-9 with TRBJ1-3; no clear D. The CDR3 has 14 amino acids. Trimming stripped 1 base from V and 4 bases from J, with 8 bases between. CDR1 is SEHNR and CDR2 is FQNEAQ in the germline V gene (reference sequence). CDR3 bases: TGTGCCAGCAGCTTAGAGGGCAAAGGAAACACCATATATTTT. Translated: CASSLEGKGNTIYF.

J is TRBJ2-4 and V is TRBV12-5, with 12 bases lining up with TRBD2. This CDR3 has 15 residues. V shed 1 base, J shed 7 bases, and the junction held 2 bases outside the gene matches. CDR1 and CDR2 (germline): LGHNT, FRNRAP. The CDR3 protein is CASGLGGLAGNIQYF. For the CDR3, the DNA is TGTGCTAGTGGTTTGGGGGGACTAGCGGGTAACATTCAGTACTTC.

This chain links TRBV4-1 with TRBJ1-1; no firm D call. V gave up 3 bases and J gave up 1 base, with 9 bases separating them. Per germline, CDR1 MGHRA and CDR2 YSYEKL. The CDR3 extends over 14 amino acids. The chain's CDR3 is CASSHVVPNTEAFF. CDR3 nucleotide sequence: TGCGCCAGCAGCCATGTCGTTCCGAACACTGAAGCTTTCTTT.

The rearrangement joins TRBV6-5 to TRBJ2-1; TRBD2 agrees at 8 bases. CDR1 is MNHEY and CDR2 is SVGAGI in the germline V gene. This CDR3 contains 13 residues. With 4 bases clipped from V and 7 bases from J, the junction kept 3 bases outside the gene matches. This CDR3 reads CASSFERGNEQFF. The CDR3 DNA is TGTGCCAGCAGTTTTGAGCGGGGGAATGAGCAGTTCTTC.

This chain links TRBV4-3 with TRBJ1-2; TRBD1 aligns across 10 bases. After removal of 2 bases from V and 0 bases from J, the junction contained 9 bases not matched to a gene. Germline CDR1 and CDR2: LGHNA and YSLEER. The CDR3 runs 18 residues. In nucleotides, the CDR3 is TGCGCCAGCAGCCAAAACAGACAGGGGGCGCTACCTAACTATGGCTACACCTTC. Translated, it gives CASSQNRQGALPNYGYTF.

The genes are TRBV27 and TRBJ1-2, with TRBD1 identical over 9 bases. The CDR3 extends over 17 amino acids. CDR1 and CDR2 (germline): MNHEY, SMNVEV (reference sequence). With V trimmed by 7 bases and J by 3 bases, 15 bases remained unmatched. CDR3 amino acids: CASKAGTGKLAYYGYTF. The CDR3 DNA follows: TGTGCCAGCAAAGCCGGGACAGGGAAATTGGCCTACTATGGCTACACCTTC.

The chain carries TRBV5-1 and TRBJ1-3, with D perhaps TRBD1 (5 bases). Germline lookup yields CDR1 SGHRS and CDR2 YFSETQ. The CDR3 contains 15 residues. V lost 2 bases and J lost 0, with 9 bases in between. The CDR3 DNA follows: TGCGCCAGCAGCTTTGGGGGATTCTCTGGAAACACCATATATTTT. Protein: CASSFGGFSGNTIYF. Together with reference TRBV5-1 and TRBJ1-3, the CDR3 gives the full variable domain: KAGVTQTPRYLIKTRGQQVTLSCSPISGHRSVSWYQQTPGQGLQFLFEYFSETQRNKGNFPGRFSGRQFSNSRSEMNVSTLELGDSALYLCASSFGGFSGNTIYFGEGSWLTVV.